This T cell receptor (beta chain) was retrieved from a study of T cells expressing NK-cell markers. Study context: The TCR beta repertoires were obtained from sorted CD3+CD56+NKG2C+, CD3+CD56+NKG2C- and CD3+CD56-NKG2C+ T cells.

As for this clonotype: Its cognate antigen is unknown.

General study results and limits: Certain NKG2C+ T cell clones were expanded, and their HCMV specificity remained unclear.

TCRdb reprocessed the 5' RACE reads, with one entry per CDR3 protein and no DNA. This sample's table reports about 370,000 distinct CDR3 sequences. Sequencing input: blood T cells: a sorted CD56 or NKG2C T cell subset, CD4+ or CD8+ T cells, or bulk PBMC T cells (not recorded which). The clonotype comes from a woman aged 45-59 years in good health.

The CDR3 sequence is CSAREGQYNEQFF. The chain links TRBV20-1 to TRBJ2-1; without DNA, the TCRdb call of TRBD1 cannot be checked. This CDR3 contains 13 residues. Germline CDR1 DFQATT, CDR2 SNEGSKA (reference sequence).